Each of the 26 T cell receptor beta chains below was sequenced from the same sample in a study of T cells in Graves' hyperthyroidism and ophthalmopathy. Researchers took RNA transcripts and amplified the TCR beta CDR3 regions from them. An initial round of RT-PCR targeting the TCR CDR3 relied on the HTBI primer set. TCRdb re-called the multiplex PCR reads through MiXCR, storing one row per CDR3 protein. The sample comprises over 300,000 distinct CDR3 sequences, 14% of which are singletons, and about 11% rests with the top ten. Sequencing used blood. The receptors were gathered from a woman aged 55-70 years with Graves' hyperthyroidism.

The sample holds many counts of this clonotype. The chain has TRBV6-1 and TRBJ1-2; D call uncertain. The CDR3 runs 14 residues. Germline V CDR1 and CDR2: MNHNS, SASEGT. Trimming cost V 5 bases and J 3 bases, with 13 bases left between them. In DNA form, the CDR3 reads TGTGCCAGCAGTATCCAGTCTGGTGACTATGGCTACACCTTC. Protein product: CASSIQSGDYGYTF.

The CDR3 loop reads CASSQDDLAGQETQYF. The CDR3 DNA reads as TGTGCCAGCAGCCAAGATGATTTGGCGGGCCAAGAGACCCAGTACTTC. The V and J genes are TRBV3-1 and TRBJ2-5; maybe TRBD2 (5 bases). This CDR3 has 16 amino acids. V gave up 0 bases and J gave up 1 base, with 12 bases separating them. CDR1 is LGHDT, CDR2 YNNKEL, per germline (reference sequence).

This clonotype was counted ten times or more. V gene TRBV7-9 combines with J gene TRBJ2-5, with 7 positions matching TRBD2. The CDR3 is 15 residues long. Trimming took 8 bases from V and 2 from J; bases not matched to a gene: 11. The V gene's germline CDR1 is SEHNR and CDR2 FQNEAQ (reference sequence). The CDR3 DNA follows: TGTGCCAGCTCCAGGGCTAGCGGCTTTCAAGAGACCCAGTACTTC. The encoded protein is CASSRASGFQETQYF. Filled out from reference TRBV7-9 and TRBJ2-5, the complete variable domain reads DTGVSQNPRHKITKRGQNVTFRCDPISEHNRLYWYRQTLGQGPEFLTYFQNEAQLEKSRLLSDRFSAERPKGSFSTLEIQRTEQGDSAMYLCASSRASGFQETQYFGPGTRLLVL.

There are many counts of this clonotype. The rearrangement joins TRBV12-3 or TRBV12-4 to TRBJ2-7; TRBD2 is a possible D gene (6 bases). Deletions cut 2 bases from V and 0 bases from J, with 11 bases between. The CDR3 contains 15 residues. This CDR3 reads CASSLRDWTSYEQYF. The DNA for the CDR3 is TGTGCCAGCAGTTTAAGGGACTGGACCTCCTACGAGCAGTACTTC.

This clonotype was counted many times. The V and J genes are TRBV5-1 and TRBJ1-1, with a possible D match to TRBD1 (5 bases). The germline gives CDR1 SGHRS, CDR2 YFSETQ. V was clipped by 6 bases and J by 1 base, with 16 bases between them. The CDR3 contains 15 residues. CDR3 DNA sequence: TGCGCCAGCACCCTTGGACCCGGACAGAACACTGAAGCTTTCTTT. This gives the protein CASTLGPGQNTEAFF. Together with reference TRBV5-1 and TRBJ1-1, the CDR3 gives the full variable domain: KAGVTQTPRYLIKTRGQQVTLSCSPISGHRSVSWYQQTPGQGLQFLFEYFSETQRNKGNFPGRFSGRQFSNSRSEMNVSTLELGDSALYLCASTLGPGQNTEAFFGQGTRLTVV.

The V gene is TRBV19, the J gene TRBJ2-2; no firm D call. Trimming removed 3 bases from V and 1 base from J, with 12 bases in between. Germline V gene sequence: CDR1 LNHDA, CDR2 SQIVND (reference sequence). CDR3 length equals 16 residues. The DNA for the CDR3 is TGTGCCAGTAGTATCTGGGGTTCCATGAACACCGGGGAGCTGTTTTTT. Translation: CASSIWGSMNTGELFF.

This clonotype was counted between two and nine times. The V call is TRBV20-1, the J call TRBJ1-5, with a tentative D call TRBD1 (5 bases). V was trimmed by 0 bases and J by 5 bases, leaving 8 bases between them. Germline CDR1 reads DFQATT; CDR2 reads SNEGSKA (reference sequence). The CDR3 is 13 residues long. CDR3: CSARELGDQPQHF. CDR3 nucleotide sequence: TGCAGTGCTAGAGAACTGGGGGATCAGCCCCAGCATTTT.

Only a few counts were recorded for this clonotype. This chain joins TRBV12-5 and TRBJ2-7, with TRBD2 matching 8 bases. The CDR3 length is 15 residues. The germline V gene encodes CDR1 LGHNT and CDR2 FRNRAP. The junction had 9 bases not matched to a gene; V was cut back by 3 bases and J by 5 bases. The CDR3 DNA reads TGTGCTAGTGGTTTAATAGGCGGGAGGTTGCACGAGCAGTACTTC. This codes for CASGLIGGRLHEQYF. Together with reference TRBV12-5 and TRBJ2-7, the CDR3 gives the full variable domain: DARVTQTPRHKVTEMGQEVTMRCQPILGHNTVFWYRQTMMQGLELLAYFRNRAPLDDSGMPKDRFSAEMPDATLATLKIQPSEPRDSAVYFCASGLIGGRLHEQYFGPGTRLTVT.

This clonotype was counted many times. CDR3 bases: TGTGCCTGGGAGGGGGACAGCCAGTCTGAAGCTTTCTTT. Translating it yields CAWEGDSQSEAFF. The chain combines TRBV30 with TRBJ1-1, with 7 positions matching TRBD1. V dropped 5 bases and J dropped 6; count of bases not matched to a gene: 9. The CDR3 extends over 13 amino acids. Germline loops: CDR1 GTSNPN, CDR2 SVGIG (reference sequence).

This clonotype was counted at least ten times. The genes are TRBV11-2 and TRBJ2-1; no clear D. Trimming stripped 8 bases from V and 1 base from J, with 12 bases between. CDR1 SGHAT and CDR2 FQNNGV come from the germline V gene. The CDR3 has 14 residues. The CDR3 DNA reads TGTGCCAGCGTGGGCGGACGGTCCTACAATGAGCAGTTCTTC. Its protein product is CASVGGRSYNEQFF. Filled out from reference TRBV11-2 and TRBJ2-1, the complete variable domain reads EAGVAQSPRYKIIEKRQSVAFWCNPISGHATLYWYQQILGQGPKLLIQFQNNGVVDDSQLPKDRFSAERLKGVDSTLKIQPAKLEDSAVYLCASVGGRSYNEQFFGPGTRLTVL.

Comments on this clonotype: Given a much more abundant clone one base away, this may be a read error. The V and J genes are TRBV6-2 or TRBV6-3 and TRBJ1-2; the D is unclear. CDR3 length: 12 amino acids. Germline V gene lookup returns CDR1 MNHEY and CDR2 SVGEGT. The CDR3 loop reads CASCYSVYGYTF. DNA for the CDR3: TGTGCCAGCTGTTACTCGGTCTATGGCTACACCTTC.

In this sample, this clonotype turned up many times. This chain joins TRBV11-3 and TRBJ1-2; D not resolved. Trimming cost V 0 bases and J 8 bases, with 10 bases left between them. The CDR3 runs 13 residues. CDR1 is SGHNT, CDR2 YENEEA, per germline. The CDR3 is CASSLESRRGYTF. The CDR3 bases are TGTGCCAGCAGCTTAGAGTCCCGGCGGGGCTACACCTTC.

This clonotype was seen at least ten times. The chain has TRBV7-3 and TRBJ2-5; 8 bases line up with TRBD1. From germline, CDR1 is SGHTA and CDR2 FQGTGA. J gave up 5 bases and V 5 bases, and 13 bases lay outside the gene matches. This CDR3 is built from 16 residues. This CDR3 is CASSPSTGGAGETQYF. Here the CDR3 DNA reads TGTGCCAGCAGCCCCTCAACAGGGGGTGCCGGGGAGACCCAGTACTTC.

In its sample, this clonotype was seen many times. The chain combines TRBV30 with TRBJ1-1, with 7 nucleotides matching TRBD1. V shed 4 bases, J shed 1 base, and the junction held 12 bases outside the gene matches. Germline lookup yields CDR1 GTSNPN and CDR2 SVGIG (reference sequence). The length of the CDR3 is 16 residues. This CDR3 reads CAWMGGLGQWNTEAFF. The CDR3 nucleotides read TGTGCCTGGATGGGAGGGTTGGGACAGTGGAACACTGAAGCTTTCTTT.

J is TRBJ2-7 and V is TRBV7-2, with unresolved D. The CDR3 contains 14 residues. The V gene lost 5 bases and the J gene lost 1 base, with 12 bases spanning the gap. Germline-derived CDR1 and CDR2 are SGHTA and FQGNSA. This chain's CDR3 is CASSRTYTSYEQYF. As DNA, the CDR3 is TGTGCCAGCAGCCGGACCTACACATCCTACGAGCAGTACTTC.

This clonotype occurred many times. The chain is built from TRBV5-1 and TRBJ2-1; 9 bases line up with TRBD1. The CDR3 consists of 13 residues. Germline trimming cut 7 bases from V and 7 bases from J; bases unmatched to any gene: 6. CDR1 is SGHRS, CDR2 YFSETQ, per germline. Here the CDR3 DNA reads TGCGCCAGCCGACAGGGGGTTGGTAATGAGCAGTTCTTC. It codes for CASRQGVGNEQFF.

For the CDR3, the DNA is TGTGCCAGCAGCCGAAGCACAGGGGGCGGTGAAAAACTGTTTTTT. This gives the protein CASSRSTGGGEKLFF. The J gene is TRBJ1-4, the V gene TRBV7-9, with 9 nucleotides matching TRBD1. Trimming cost V 5 bases and J 7 bases; bases outside gene matches: 8. This CDR3 contains 15 residues. Germline-derived CDR1 and CDR2 are SEHNR and FQNEAQ (reference sequence).

The V call is TRBV2, the J call TRBJ2-2; no firm D call. Trimming pared 4 bases from V and 7 bases from J, leaving 4 bases between. The CDR3 extends over 11 amino acids. Germline CDR1 is SNHLY and CDR2 is FYNNEI. The CDR3 DNA sequence: TGTGCCAGCAGTGTTTACGGGGAGCTGTTTTTT. Translation: CASSVYGELFF. Full variable domain (outside the CDR3, taken from reference TRBV2 and TRBJ2-2): EPEVTQTPSHQVTQMGQEVILRCVPISNHLYFYWYRQILGQKVEFLVSFYNNEISEKSEIFDDQFSVERPDGSNFTLKIRSTKLEDSAMYFCASSVYGELFFGEGSRLTVL.

This clonotype was picked up many times. The gene calls are TRBV6-1 and TRBJ2-1; 7 bases are shared with TRBD2. V was clipped by 7 bases and J by 1 base; unmatched bases: 4. The length of the CDR3 is 14 residues. Per germline, CDR1 MNHNS and CDR2 SASEGT. The chain's CDR3 is CASKLAESYNEQFF. The CDR3 DNA reads TGTGCCAGCAAGCTAGCGGAATCCTACAATGAGCAGTTCTTC.

This clonotype was detected many times. The V call is TRBV2, the J call TRBJ2-7; a possible D gene is TRBD1 (5 bases). The V end was cut by 5 bases, the J end by 1 base, with 12 bases between. Germline V CDR1 and CDR2: SNHLY, FYNNEI. The CDR3 is made up of 14 amino acids. CDR3 sequence reads: CASSTREVSYEQYF. CDR3 in DNA: TGTGCCAGCAGTACCAGGGAAGTTTCCTACGAGCAGTACTTC.

The chain uses TRBV6-1 and TRBJ1-1, with D hard to call. Trimming cost V 5 bases and J 5 bases, with 15 bases left between them. The CDR3 length is 14 residues. Germline V gene sequence: CDR1 MNHNS, CDR2 SASEGT. Written as DNA, the CDR3 is TGTGCCAGCAGTTATAAGGGATCGGAGACTGAAGCTTTCTTT. Translated, it gives CASSYKGSETEAFF.

This clonotype appeared many times. CDR3 sequence (DNA): TGTGCCAGCAGTGGACAGGGTGGGAATTCACCCCTCCACTTT. It is translated as CASSGQGGNSPLHF. The rearrangement links TRBV9 to TRBJ1-6; 8 bases fit TRBD1. Germline values: CDR1 SGDLS, CDR2 YYNGEE. The CDR3 consists of 14 residues. V lost 5 bases to trimming and J lost 7 bases; unmatched junction nucleotides: 5.

This clonotype showed up many times. This sequence joins TRBV12-3 or TRBV12-4 and TRBJ2-2; D is undetermined. The CDR3 loop spans 12 amino acids. V was clipped by 6 bases and J by 7 bases, with 9 bases between them. The CDR3 DNA reads as TGTGCCAGCAGGGGAACGGGCGGGGAGCTGTTTTTT. Translated, it gives CASRGTGGELFF.

This clonotype was counted many times. The rearrangement joins TRBV19 to TRBJ2-2; D is uncertain. V dropped 4 bases and J dropped 6 bases, with 9 bases sitting between them. The CDR3 loop spans 13 amino acids. In germline, CDR1 is LNHDA, CDR2 SQIVND (reference sequence). CDR3 in amino acids: CASSSRTSGELFF. In DNA, the CDR3 is TGTGCCAGTAGTAGTAGGACCTCCGGGGAGCTGTTTTTT.

This clonotype was recorded many times. The rearrangement joins TRBV20-1 to TRBJ2-7, with unresolved D. The ends were cut back, 0 bases at V and 4 bases at J, with 16 bases in the middle. The CDR3 has 15 residues. The germline V gene encodes CDR1 DFQATT and CDR2 SNEGSKA (reference sequence). The CDR3, as DNA: TGCAGTGCTAGAGATATCCGGACCGAGGCGTACGAGCAGTACTTC. Translation gives CSARDIRTEAYEQYF.

This clonotype was found many times. The V and J genes are TRBV11-2 and TRBJ2-2, with D possibly TRBD2 on 5 matching bases. Germline V gives CDR1 SGHAT, CDR2 FQNNGV. Trimming left V 1 base short and J 5 bases short, with 17 bases between. This CDR3 comprises 17 residues. CDR3 bases: TGTGCCAGCAGCTTAGTCGGACCGCTAGCTGGGACCGGGGAGCTGTTTTTT. Translation: CASSLVGPLAGTGELFF. Together with reference TRBV11-2 and TRBJ2-2, the CDR3 gives the full variable domain: EAGVAQSPRYKIIEKRQSVAFWCNPISGHATLYWYQQILGQGPKLLIQFQNNGVVDDSQLPKDRFSAERLKGVDSTLKIQPAKLEDSAVYLCASSLVGPLAGTGELFFGEGSRLTVL.